This T cell receptor (beta chain) was captured by sequencing in a study of Graves' ophthalmopathy and Graves' hyperthyroidism. Study conclusions and caveats: The model forecast ophthalmopathy progression, reaching roughly 71% sensitivity and 72% to 80% specificity. A model built from 13 signatures distinguished ophthalmopathy from stable hyperthyroidism with 87.88% sensitivity and 81.08% specificity.

Concerning this clonotype itself: Its antigen is still unknown.

Amplifying from RNA transcripts, the study obtained TCR beta CDR3 regions. Second-round multiplex PCR came after a first-round RT-PCR that employed HTBI primers. TCRdb re-called the multiplex PCR reads through MiXCR, storing one row per CDR3 protein. This sample has approximately 1.2 million distinct CDR3 sequences, with about 35% found just once. The germline gives CDR1 MNHEY, CDR2 SVGAGI. J lost 7 bases, V lost 7 bases, and 11 bases had no gene match. There are 15 residues in the CDR3. Each diagnosis was determined on the basis of clinical symptoms, serum thyroxine, TRAb, thyroid ultrasound and orbital computed tomography.

The sequence was collected from an adult man with Graves' hyperthyroidism. The sample was peripheral blood or thyroid tissue (not recorded which). The V call is TRBV6-5, the J call TRBJ2-7; 12 bases align to TRBD1. CDR3 sequence: CASKTRGQGAEEQYF. In DNA, the CDR3 is TGTGCCAGCAAGACGAGGGGACAGGGGGCCGAAGAGCAGTACTTC.